This entry lists 19 T cell receptor beta chains sequenced from one sample in a study of CD8+ T cells in alopecia areata. Extracted RNA was reverse transcribed, and the resulting cDNA served as sequencing template. Clones were sequenced by immunoSEQ multiplex PCR, and TCRdb holds only the in-frame ones, with some missing. Among 150,000 to 250,000 clones listed, over 45% were seen once. Stated treatment: oral pan-JAK inhibitor, 5-10 mg twice daily. This material consisted of CD4+ T cells sorted from blood, taken at week 24, from a patient treated with tofacitinib. The receptors derive from a human donor with alopecia areata.

Turning to this clone: Other DNA sequences within the sample encode an identical CDR3. The genes are TRBV5-1 and TRBJ2-1, with 8 bases fitting TRBD1. The germline V gene has CDR1 SGHRS and CDR2 YFSETQ. V gave up 2 bases and J gave up 1 base; unmatched junction bases: 2. The CDR3 totals 15 residues. CDR3 in amino acids: CASSFDRGSYNEQFF. The CDR3 DNA is TGCGCCAGCAGCTTTGACAGGGGTTCCTACAATGAGCAGTTCTTC.

This clone was seen once. The CDR3 nucleotides are TGTGCCAGCAGTGACCATCAGGGAGGGGGTGAGCAGTACTTC. It is translated as CASSDHQGGGEQYF. The chain has TRBV25-1 and TRBJ2-7; possible D gene TRBD2, 7 bases. The CDR3 is made up of 14 amino acids. V was pared by 3 bases and J by 7 bases, with 16 bases between. Germline-derived CDR1 and CDR2 are MGHDK and SYGVNS.

The J gene is TRBJ2-3, the V gene TRBV7-2, with D tentatively TRBD2 (6 bases). CDR3 length equals 16 residues. CDR1 SGHTA and CDR2 FQGNSA come from the germline V gene. V lost 0 bases and J lost 0, with 10 bases in between. Here the CDR3 DNA reads TGTGCCAGCAGCTTAGCGGGACTGCAGAGCACAGATACGCAGTATTTT. The encoded protein is CASSLAGLQSTDTQYF.

This clone came up a few times. The chain links TRBV29-1 to TRBJ1-2, with 8 nucleotides matching TRBD1. The CDR3 covers 13 residues. The germline CDR1 and CDR2 sequences are SQVTM and ANQGSEA. V gave up 6 bases and J gave up 2 bases; unmatched junction bases: 5. CDR3 loop: CSVLRQGNYGYTF. For the CDR3, the DNA is TGCAGCGTCTTACGACAGGGGAACTATGGCTACACCTTC.

This clone came up a few times. V usage is TRBV6-6 and J usage is TRBJ1-1, with TRBD1 identical over 8 bases. The CDR3 sequence is 14 residues long. V shed 8 bases, J shed 4 bases, and the junction held 9 bases outside the gene matches. Germline assignment: CDR1 MNHNY and CDR2 SVGAGI (reference sequence). Written as DNA, the CDR3 is TGTGCCAGCTCGAACAGGGGGGACGGCACTGAAGCTTTCTTT. Protein sequence: CASSNRGDGTEAFF.

This clone has more than one count but fewer than ten. This chain joins TRBV7-9 and TRBJ1-2, with D perhaps TRBD1 (6 bases). This CDR3 is 14 amino acids long. V was pared by 5 bases and J by 4 bases, with 14 bases between. Germline V CDR1 and CDR2: SEHNR, FQNEAQ (reference sequence). The CDR3 bases are TGTGCCAGCAGCCTAGAGGGGGTACCCTATGGCTACACCTTC. The encoded protein is CASSLEGVPYGYTF.

The CDR3 sequence is CASSFDRGGSGANVLTF. DNA for the CDR3: TGTGCCAGCAGCTTCGACAGGGGAGGCTCTGGGGCCAACGTCCTGACTTTC. V and J are TRBV7-3 and TRBJ2-6; 8 nucleotides line up with TRBD1. CDR1 is SGHTA and CDR2 is FQGTGA in the germline V gene. The J segment lost 0 bases and the V segment lost 3 bases, leaving 4 bases of the junction unmatched. This CDR3 is 17 amino acids long.

The V gene is TRBV29-1, the J gene TRBJ1-1; tentatively, D is TRBD1 (5 bases). The CDR3 loop spans 14 amino acids. Germline CDR1 and CDR2: SQVTM and ANQGSEA. Trimming pared 1 base from V and 6 bases from J, leaving 15 bases between. The CDR3 region has the DNA TGCAGCGTTGAAGGCGGGGGGTGGCGGGCTGAAGCTTTCTTT. This codes for CSVEGGGWRAEAFF.

This clone was observed a few times. The gene calls are TRBV9 and TRBJ2-3, with D possibly matching TRBD2 (6 bases). CDR3 length: 14 amino acids. V lost 6 bases to trimming and J lost 7 bases, with 18 bases between them. Germline loops: CDR1 SGDLS, CDR2 YYNGEE. The CDR3 region has the DNA TGTGCCAGCACTACACCGGGGGAAACACATACGCAGTATTTT. Amino acid sequence: CASTTPGETHTQYF.

In its sample, this clone was seen a few times. The chain recombines TRBV2 with TRBJ2-3; D unclear. Germline V CDR1 and CDR2: SNHLY, FYNNEI. The CDR3 is 16 amino acids. V lost 9 bases and J 2 bases, leaving 21 bases between the germline ends. CDR3 sequence: CARRDRMASHTDTQYF. DNA of the CDR3: TGTGCCAGAAGGGATAGAATGGCGAGTCACACAGATACGCAGTATTTT.

This rearrangement joins TRBV7-9 to TRBJ2-3, with TRBD2 matching 8 bases. Germline values: CDR1 SEHNR, CDR2 FQNEAQ (reference sequence). The CDR3 covers 17 residues. As DNA, the CDR3 is TGTGGCTCGACGAGCGGGAGTGCCCCCCCCTTCACAGATACGCAGTATTTT. Protein product: CGSTSGSAPPFTDTQYF.

This clone was detected a few times. The chain combines TRBV30 with TRBJ2-5; either TRBD1 or TRBD2 may fit D (5 bases each). The CDR3 runs 14 residues. The V gene's germline CDR1 is GTSNPN and CDR2 SVGIG (reference sequence). Trimming removed 0 bases at V and 1 base at J, with 9 bases between. DNA for the CDR3: TGTGCCTGGAGTGTGCCAGGGACCCAAGAGACCCAGTACTTC. Translating it yields CAWSVPGTQETQYF.

The V gene is TRBV30, the J gene TRBJ1-5; tentatively, D is TRBD1 (6 bases). V was shortened by 1 base and J by 6 bases, with 10 bases between the two germline ends. This CDR3 comprises 13 residues. Looked up from germline, CDR1 is GTSNPN and CDR2 is SVGIG (reference sequence). The chain's CDR3 is CAWSGQGIQPQHF. In DNA form, the CDR3 reads TGTGCCTGGAGTGGGCAGGGGATTCAGCCCCAGCATTTT. The complete variable domain, with remaining parts taken from reference TRBV30 and TRBJ1-5, reads SQTIHQWPATLVQPVGSPLSLECTVEGTSNPNLYWYRQAAGRGLQLLFYSVGIGQISSEVPQNLSASRPQDRQFILSSKKLLLSDSGFYLCAWSGQGIQPQHFGDGTRLSIL.

The chain couples TRBV4-3 to TRBJ2-5; D gene unclear. The V end was cut by 0 bases, the J end by 1 base, with 6 bases between. The CDR3 is 14 amino acids. CDR1 LGHNA and CDR2 YSLEER come from the germline V gene. CDR3 sequence reads: CASSQDNTQETQYF. CDR3 in DNA: TGCGCCAGCAGCCAAGACAACACCCAAGAGACCCAGTACTTC.

The chain couples TRBV7-2 to TRBJ2-1; D is unclear. Germline V gives CDR1 SGHTA, CDR2 FQGNSA. The CDR3 covers 15 residues. Deletions cut 6 bases from V and 4 bases from J, with 16 bases between. The CDR3 sequence is CASRAKALTYNEQFF. CDR3 nucleotide sequence: TGTGCCAGCAGGGCGAAAGCGCTGACTTACAATGAGCAGTTCTTC. Based on the CDR3 plus reference TRBV7-2 and TRBJ2-1, the full variable domain is GAGVSQSPSNKVTEKGKDVELRCDPISGHTALYWYRQSLGQGLEFLIYFQGNSAPDKSGLPSDRFSAERTGGSVSTLTIQRTQQEDSAVYLCASRAKALTYNEQFFGPGTRLTVL.

This clone was recorded a few times. The chain has TRBV9 and TRBJ2-2; 12 bases map to TRBD1. The trim removed 1 base at V and 7 bases at J, leaving 5 bases unmatched. In germline, CDR1 is SGDLS, CDR2 YYNGEE. The length of the CDR3 is 16 residues. For the CDR3, the DNA is TGTGCCAGCAGCGTAACCGGGACAGGGGGCCTCGGGGAGCTGTTTTTT. It encodes CASSVTGTGGLGELFF.

The chain uses TRBV6-5 and TRBJ2-7; D ambiguous. Gene TRBJ2-5 matches the end of the DNA better, so the J call may be wrong. Germline CDR1 reads MNHEY; CDR2 reads SVGAGI. The CDR3 is made up of 10 amino acids. This chain's CDR3 is CASSEETQYF. DNA for the CDR3: TGTGCCAGCAGTGAAGAGACCCAGTACTTC.

The chain's CDR3 is CASSFRGNTEAFF. The DNA of the CDR3 is TGCGCCAGCAGCTTCCGGGGGAACACTGAAGCTTTCTTT. The rearrangement uses TRBV5-1 and TRBJ1-1; D is undetermined. Germline CDR1 and CDR2: SGHRS and YFSETQ. The CDR3 sequence is 13 residues long. Trimming took 2 bases from V and 1 from J, leaving 6 bases between them.

The V gene is TRBV5-4, the J gene TRBJ2-7; weak D call: TRBD1 (5 bases). Germline lookup yields CDR1 SGHNT and CDR2 YYREEE (reference sequence). This CDR3 region has 14 residues. Trimming pared 0 bases from V and 0 bases from J, leaving 7 bases between. In DNA, the CDR3 is TGTGCCAGCAGCTTGGTTCAGGGCTCCTACGAGCAGTACTTC. Protein: CASSLVQGSYEQYF.